Shown below are 17 T cell receptor beta chains from a single sample sequenced in a study of T cells after yellow fever vaccination. From the 5' RACE reads, TCRdb called clonotypes with MiXCR, one entry per CDR3 protein. The data show 29,000 or so distinct CDR3 sequences, about 5% seen once. The source was CD8+ T cells sorted from PBMCs, collected 10 days after the yellow fever booster vaccination. These receptors all stem from a man aged 25-45 years who received the YFV17D yellow fever vaccine.

This clonotype was observed at least ten times. This chain uses TRBV30 with TRBJ2-2, with TRBD1 matching over 9 bases. This CDR3 comprises 13 residues. Germline trimming cut 5 bases from V and 6 bases from J; bases unmatched to any gene: 4. Germline V gives CDR1 GTSNPN, CDR2 SVGIG (reference sequence). The CDR3, as DNA: TGTGCCTGGGGACAGGGGTGGCCCGGGGAGCTGTTTTTT. Protein product: CAWGQGWPGELFF.

This clonotype appeared many times. This rearrangement joins TRBV5-1 to TRBJ2-3, with TRBD1 matching over 7 bases. The V segment lost 4 bases and the J segment 0 bases; nucleotides outside the gene matches: 5. Germline V gives CDR1 SGHRS, CDR2 YFSETQ. This CDR3 is built from 15 residues. CDR3 nucleotides: TGCGCCAGCAGCCAGAGACAGGGAAGCACAGATACGCAGTATTTT. This sequence encodes CASSQRQGSTDTQYF.

This clonotype was found many times. V is TRBV6-2 or TRBV6-3 and J is TRBJ1-2; TRBD1 is a possible D gene (6 bases). CDR1 MNHEY and CDR2 SVGEGT come from the germline V gene. Trimming shortened V by 0 bases and J by 9 bases, and 14 bases separated the two germline ends. CDR3 length: 14 amino acids. CDR3 region: CASSYSARGLSYTF. DNA of the CDR3: TGTGCCAGCAGTTACTCGGCCAGGGGCTTGAGCTACACCTTC.

This clonotype was counted many times. The chain carries TRBV27 and TRBJ2-3; TRBD2 aligns across 7 bases. V lost 4 bases, J lost 3 bases, and 7 bases stayed unmatched. The CDR3 loop spans 15 amino acids. Germline CDR1 reads MNHEY; CDR2 reads SMNVEV (reference sequence). Written as DNA, the CDR3 is TGTGCCAGCAGTTCCCCGGGACTAAGGACAGATACGCAGTATTTT. This translates into CASSSPGLRTDTQYF.

This clonotype was observed many times. The chain recombines TRBV20-1 with TRBJ2-7, with TRBD2 identical over 11 bases. Per germline, CDR1 DFQATT and CDR2 SNEGSKA (reference sequence). The CDR3 totals 15 residues. The trim removed 6 bases at V and 5 bases at J, leaving 12 bases unmatched. The CDR3 DNA reads as TGCAGTGCCAACAGACTAGCGGGACCCACCCACGAGCAGTACTTC. Protein: CSANRLAGPTHEQYF.

At least ten counts were recorded for this clonotype. The V call is TRBV7-9, the J call TRBJ1-4; the D gene is possibly TRBD1 (5 bases). Per the germline V gene, CDR1 is SEHNR and CDR2 is FQNEAQ (reference sequence). The CDR3 runs 12 residues. Trimming removed 8 bases from V and 5 bases from J, with 9 bases in between. CDR3 residues: CASGGNNEKLFF. The CDR3 DNA reads as TGTGCCAGCGGGGGGAACAATGAAAAACTGTTTTTT. The full variable domain, with the rest looked up from reference TRBV7-9 and TRBJ1-4, is DTGVSQNPRHKITKRGQNVTFRCDPISEHNRLYWYRQTLGQGPEFLTYFQNEAQLEKSRLLSDRFSAERPKGSFSTLEIQRTEQGDSAMYLCASGGNNEKLFFGSGTQLSVL.

This clonotype has a count of ten or more. One end of the junction varies from germline; a read error may be responsible. V and J are TRBV5-1 and TRBJ2-7; 8 bases line up with TRBD2. The CDR3 contains 17 residues. Germline loops: CDR1 SGHRS, CDR2 YFSETQ. This chain's CDR3 is CASSLESPGLGSSEQYF. The DNA for the CDR3 is TGCGCCAGCAGCTTGGAGTCTCCGGGACTAGGTTCCTCCGAGCAGTACTTC.

This clonotype was detected many times. V gene TRBV28 combines with J gene TRBJ2-7, with 7 bases matching TRBD1. The CDR3 has 15 amino acids. Unmatched junction bases numbered 13, after V lost 3 bases and J lost 8 bases. Germline V gene lookup returns CDR1 MDHEN and CDR2 SYDVKM. CDR3 DNA: TGTGCCAGCAGTTTTGTTAAGGGGGCGCAGGTCCAGCAGTACTTC. Translated: CASSFVKGAQVQQYF.

This clonotype was detected ten times or more. V gene TRBV9 combines with J gene TRBJ1-6; the D is unclear. Germline V gene data show CDR1 as SGDLS and CDR2 as YYNGEE. The CDR3 sequence is 15 residues long. The V gene lost 4 bases and the J gene lost 9 bases, with 17 bases spanning the gap. CDR3 residues: CASSPDVPAGSPLHF. In DNA form, the CDR3 reads TGTGCCAGCAGCCCAGATGTCCCGGCGGGTTCACCCCTCCACTTT. Variable domain in full (rest from reference TRBV9 and TRBJ1-6): DSGVTQTPKHLITATGQRVTLRCSPRSGDLSVYWYQQSLDQGLQFLIQYYNGEERAKGNILERFSAQQFPDLHSELNLSSLELGDSALYFCASSPDVPAGSPLHFGNGTRLTVT.

This clonotype occurred many times. The chain carries TRBV5-1 and TRBJ2-7; D is possibly TRBD1 or TRBD2 (5 bases each). Germline values: CDR1 SGHRS, CDR2 YFSETQ. This CDR3 has 15 residues. The V end lost 2 bases, the J end lost 3 bases, and 15 bases lay between the germline ends. CDR3 loop: CASSFGDASYYEQYF. The CDR3 nucleotides read TGCGCCAGCAGCTTTGGGGACGCCAGCTACTACGAGCAGTACTTC. The variable domain in full, completed from reference TRBV5-1 and TRBJ2-7, reads KAGVTQTPRYLIKTRGQQVTLSCSPISGHRSVSWYQQTPGQGLQFLFEYFSETQRNKGNFPGRFSGRQFSNSRSEMNVSTLELGDSALYLCASSFGDASYYEQYFGPGTRLTVT.

At least ten counts were recorded for this clonotype. The chain is built from TRBV4-3 and TRBJ2-3, with 11 bases matching TRBD1. This CDR3 comprises 17 residues. The germline CDR1 and CDR2 sequences are LGHNA and YSLEER. V trimming: 0 bases; J trimming: 2 bases; junction bases outside the gene matches: 4. CDR3 nucleotides: TGCGCCAGCAGCCAAGATTGGGACAGGGGGACCACAGATACGCAGTATTTT. Amino acids: CASSQDWDRGTTDTQYF.

This clonotype has ten or more counts. The gene calls are TRBV4-1 and TRBJ2-7; D might be TRBD2 (5 bases). Germline CDR1 is MGHRA and CDR2 is YSYEKL. V was clipped by 0 bases and J by 2 bases, with 14 bases between them. The CDR3 runs 16 residues. The CDR3 reads CASSQDGLATTYEQYF. CDR3 bases: TGCGCCAGCAGCCAAGACGGGTTAGCGACAACCTACGAGCAGTACTTC.

This clonotype was recorded many times. The V and J genes are TRBV10-3 and TRBJ2-6; D is unclear. V was pared by 0 bases and J by 2 bases, with 5 bases between. The CDR3 consists of 15 residues. Germline assignment: CDR1 ENHRY and CDR2 SYGVKD. The CDR3 here is CAISESWAGANVLTF. In DNA form, the CDR3 reads TGTGCCATCAGTGAGTCCTGGGCTGGGGCCAACGTCCTGACTTTC.

This clonotype was detected ten times or more. CDR3 nucleotides: TGCGCCAGCAGTGAGTCGGGCAATCAGCCCCAGCATTTT. Amino acids: CASSESGNQPQHF. The V and J genes are TRBV10-1 and TRBJ1-5, with D unresolved. Germline V gene lookup returns CDR1 WNHNN and CDR2 SYGVQD (reference sequence). This CDR3 region has 13 residues. The ends were cut back, 0 bases at V and 2 bases at J, with 2 bases in the middle.

The chain has TRBV5-5 and TRBJ2-3; 8 bases fit TRBD2. V lost 4 bases and J lost 0; bases outside the gene matches: 7. CDR3 length: 16 residues. Germline CDR1 reads SGHKS; CDR2 reads YYEKEE (reference sequence). The CDR3 loop is CASSPWASGSTDTQYF. CDR3 nucleotide sequence: TGTGCCAGCAGCCCCTGGGCTAGCGGGAGCACAGATACGCAGTATTTT.

This clonotype occurred a few times. The junction departs from the called germline gene at one end, perhaps through a read error. This rearrangement joins TRBV10-3 to TRBJ2-1; tentative D call: TRBD2 (5 bases). Germline V gene lookup returns CDR1 ENHRY and CDR2 SYGVKD. This CDR3 comprises 13 residues. The DNA of the CDR3 is TGTGCCATCGGTGACCAAAGGAGGAATGAGCAGTTCTTC. Translating gives CAIGDQRRNEQFF.

There are many counts of this clonotype. This chain joins TRBV10-1 and TRBJ2-7; 7 bases align to TRBD1. The CDR3 extends over 16 amino acids. Trimming took 2 bases from V and 2 from J; bases not matched to a gene: 9. Germline CDR1 is WNHNN and CDR2 is SYGVQD (reference sequence). The CDR3 protein is CASSETGQSRPYEQYF. The CDR3 DNA follows: TGCGCCAGCAGTGAGACGGGACAGTCGCGTCCCTACGAGCAGTACTTC.